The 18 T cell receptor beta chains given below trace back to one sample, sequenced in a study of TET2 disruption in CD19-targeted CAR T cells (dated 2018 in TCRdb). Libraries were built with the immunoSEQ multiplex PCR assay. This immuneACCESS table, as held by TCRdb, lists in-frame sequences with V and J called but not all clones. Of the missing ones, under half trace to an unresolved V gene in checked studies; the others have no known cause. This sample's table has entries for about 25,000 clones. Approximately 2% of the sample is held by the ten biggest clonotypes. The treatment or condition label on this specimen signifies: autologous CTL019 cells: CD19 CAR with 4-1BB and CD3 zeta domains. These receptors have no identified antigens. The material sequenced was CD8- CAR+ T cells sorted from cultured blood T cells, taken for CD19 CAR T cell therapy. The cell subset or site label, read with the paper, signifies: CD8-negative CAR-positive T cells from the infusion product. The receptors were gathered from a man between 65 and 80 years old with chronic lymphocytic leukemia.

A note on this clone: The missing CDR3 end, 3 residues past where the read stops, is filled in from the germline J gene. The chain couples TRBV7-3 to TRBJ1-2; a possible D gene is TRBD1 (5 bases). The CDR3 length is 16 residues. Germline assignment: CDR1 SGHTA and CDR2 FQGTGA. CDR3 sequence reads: CASSRASGGGTDTYTF. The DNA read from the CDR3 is TGTGCCAGCAGTCGAGCTAGCGGGGGAGGCACAGATACC.

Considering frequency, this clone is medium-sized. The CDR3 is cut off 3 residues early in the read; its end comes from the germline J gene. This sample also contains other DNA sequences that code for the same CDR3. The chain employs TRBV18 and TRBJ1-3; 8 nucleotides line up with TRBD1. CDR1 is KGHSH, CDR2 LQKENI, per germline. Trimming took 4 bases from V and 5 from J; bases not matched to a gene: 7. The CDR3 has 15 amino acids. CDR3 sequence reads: CASSRQGSNRNTIYF. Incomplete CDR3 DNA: TGTGCCAGCTCACGACAGGGGAGCAATAGAAACACC.

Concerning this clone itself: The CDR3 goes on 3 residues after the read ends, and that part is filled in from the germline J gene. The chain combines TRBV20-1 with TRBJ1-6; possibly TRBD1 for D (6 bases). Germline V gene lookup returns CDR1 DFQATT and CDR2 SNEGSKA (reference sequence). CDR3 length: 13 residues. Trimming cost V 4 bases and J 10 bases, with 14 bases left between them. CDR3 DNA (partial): TGCAGTGCTACCCAGGGGCCGGGGTCACCC. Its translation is CSATQGPGSP. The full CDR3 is CSATQGPGSPLHF.

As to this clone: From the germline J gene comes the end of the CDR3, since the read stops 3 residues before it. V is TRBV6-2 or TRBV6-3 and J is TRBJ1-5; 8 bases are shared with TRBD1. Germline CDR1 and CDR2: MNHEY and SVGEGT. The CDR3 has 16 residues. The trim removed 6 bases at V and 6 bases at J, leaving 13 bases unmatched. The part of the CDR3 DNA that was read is TGTGCCAGCAGGTCAGACAGGGGTAGTTTTGGTCAGCCC. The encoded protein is CASRSDRGSFGQP. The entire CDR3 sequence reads CASRSDRGSFGQPQHF.

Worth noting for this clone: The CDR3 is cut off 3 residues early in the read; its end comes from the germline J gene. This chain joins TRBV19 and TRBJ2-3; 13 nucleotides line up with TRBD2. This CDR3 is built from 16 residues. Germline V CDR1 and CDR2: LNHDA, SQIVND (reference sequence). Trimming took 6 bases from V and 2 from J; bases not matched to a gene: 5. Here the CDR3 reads CASRSGTSGATDTQYF. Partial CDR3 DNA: TGTGCCAGTAGGAGTGGGACTAGCGGGGCCACAGATACG.

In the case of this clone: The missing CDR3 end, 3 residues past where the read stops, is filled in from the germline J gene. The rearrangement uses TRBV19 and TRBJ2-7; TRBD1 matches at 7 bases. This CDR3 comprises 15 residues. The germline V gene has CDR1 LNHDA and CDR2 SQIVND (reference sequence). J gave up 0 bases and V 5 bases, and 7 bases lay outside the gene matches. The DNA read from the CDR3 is TGTGCCAGTAGTCGCCGACAGGGTAGCTCCTACGAG. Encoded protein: CASSRRQGSSYE. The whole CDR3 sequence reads CASSRRQGSSYEQYF. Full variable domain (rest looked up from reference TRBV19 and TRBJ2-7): DGGITQSPKYLFRKEGQNVTLSCEQNLNHDAMYWYRQDPGQGLRLIYYSQIVNDFQKGDIAEGYSVSREKKESFPLTVTSAQKNPTAFYLCASSRRQGSSYEQYFGPGTRLTVT.

CDR3 loop: CASSPTGYNEQFF. The DNA read from the CDR3 is TGTGCCAGCTCTCCCACGGGGTACAATGAG. V gene TRBV18 combines with J gene TRBJ2-1, with a weak D call TRBD2 (5 bases). Read coverage stops 3 residues before the CDR3 terminus; the germline J gene supplies the remainder. The germline V and J ends were trimmed by 6 bases and 4 bases, with 10 bases remaining between them. The CDR3 covers 13 residues. CDR1 and CDR2 from the germline V gene are KGHSH and LQKENI.

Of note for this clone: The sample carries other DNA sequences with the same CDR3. The chain's CDR3 is CASSPTPPGQGAGTIYF. The CDR3 bases that were read are TGTGCCAGCAGCCCTACACCACCGGGACAGGGGGCCGGAACC. The chain carries TRBV4-2 and TRBJ1-3, with 12 bases matching TRBD1. Read data end 3 residues before the CDR3 end; the end is taken from the germline J gene. Germline V gene lookup returns CDR1 LGHNA and CDR2 YNFKEQ. This CDR3 region has 17 residues.

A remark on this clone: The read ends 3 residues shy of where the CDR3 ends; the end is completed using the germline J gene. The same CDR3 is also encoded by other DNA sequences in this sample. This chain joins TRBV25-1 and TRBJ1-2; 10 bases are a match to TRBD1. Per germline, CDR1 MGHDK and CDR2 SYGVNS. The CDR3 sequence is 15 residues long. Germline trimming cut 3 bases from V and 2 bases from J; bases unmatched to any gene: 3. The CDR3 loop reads CASSDEDRGNYGYTF. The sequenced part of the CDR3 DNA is TGTGCCAGCAGTGACGAGGACAGGGGGAACTATGGC.

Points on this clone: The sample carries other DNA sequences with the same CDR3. CDR3 in amino acids: CASSGTGFRDGYTF. The sequenced part of the CDR3 DNA is TGTGCCAGCAGTGGAACAGGGTTCAGGGATGGC. This rearrangement joins TRBV6-2 or TRBV6-3 to TRBJ1-2, with a tentative D call TRBD1 (6 bases). The read ends 3 residues before the CDR3 terminus; that terminus is restored from the germline J gene. The CDR3 runs to 14 residues. Germline V CDR1 and CDR2: MNHEY, SVGEGT. Trimming removed 5 bases at V and 6 bases at J, with 16 bases between.

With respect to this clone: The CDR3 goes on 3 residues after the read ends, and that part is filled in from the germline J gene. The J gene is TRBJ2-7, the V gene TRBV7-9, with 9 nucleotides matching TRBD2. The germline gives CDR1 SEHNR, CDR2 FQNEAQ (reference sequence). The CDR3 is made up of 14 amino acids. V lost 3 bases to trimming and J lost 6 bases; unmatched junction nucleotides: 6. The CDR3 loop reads CASSLGGGVSEQYF. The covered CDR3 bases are TGTGCCAGCAGCTTGGGCGGGGGGGTTTCCGAG.

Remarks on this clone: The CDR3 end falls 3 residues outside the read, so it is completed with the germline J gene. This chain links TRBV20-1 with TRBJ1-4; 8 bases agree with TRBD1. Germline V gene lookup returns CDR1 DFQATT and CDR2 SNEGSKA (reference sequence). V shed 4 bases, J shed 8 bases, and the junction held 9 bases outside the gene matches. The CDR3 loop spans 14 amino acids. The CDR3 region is CSANPGGVGEKLFF. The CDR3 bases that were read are TGCAGTGCTAATCCAGGGGGCGTCGGGGAAAAA.

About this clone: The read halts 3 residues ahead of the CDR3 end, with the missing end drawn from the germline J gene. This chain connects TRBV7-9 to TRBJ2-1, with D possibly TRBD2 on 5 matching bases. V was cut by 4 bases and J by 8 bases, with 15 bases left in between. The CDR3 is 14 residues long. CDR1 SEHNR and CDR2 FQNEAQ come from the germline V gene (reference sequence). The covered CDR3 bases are TGTGCCAGCAGCTCTAGCCACAATCCCGATGAG. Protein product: CASSSSHNPDE. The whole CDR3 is CASSSSHNPDEQFF.

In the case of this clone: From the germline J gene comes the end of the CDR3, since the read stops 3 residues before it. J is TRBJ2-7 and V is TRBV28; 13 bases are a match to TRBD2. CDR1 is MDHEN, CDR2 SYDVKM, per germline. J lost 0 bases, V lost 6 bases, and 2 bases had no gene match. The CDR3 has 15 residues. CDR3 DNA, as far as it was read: TGTGCCAGCAGAACTAGCGGGGGGGGCTCCTACGAG. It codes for CASRTSGGGSYE. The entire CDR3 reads CASRTSGGGSYEQYF.

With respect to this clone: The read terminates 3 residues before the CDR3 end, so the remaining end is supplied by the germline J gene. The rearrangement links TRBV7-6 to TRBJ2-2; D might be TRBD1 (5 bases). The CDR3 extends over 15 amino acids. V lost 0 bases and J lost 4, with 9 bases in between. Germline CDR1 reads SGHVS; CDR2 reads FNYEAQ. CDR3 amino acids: CASSLAQGPTGELFF. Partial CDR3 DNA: TGTGCCAGCAGCTTAGCTCAGGGTCCCACCGGGGAG. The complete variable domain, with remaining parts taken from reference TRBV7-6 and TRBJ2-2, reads GAGVSQSPRYKVTKRGQDVALRCDPISGHVSLYWYRQALGQGPEFLTYFNYEAQQDKSGLPNDRFSAERPEGSISTLTIQRTEQRDSAMYRCASSLAQGPTGELFFGEGSRLTVL.

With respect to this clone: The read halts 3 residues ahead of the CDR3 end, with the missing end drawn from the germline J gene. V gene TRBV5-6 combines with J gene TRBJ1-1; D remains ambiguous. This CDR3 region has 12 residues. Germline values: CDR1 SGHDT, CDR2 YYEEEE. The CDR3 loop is CASSLARGEAFF. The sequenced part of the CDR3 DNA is TGTGCCAGCAGCTTGGCACGCGGAGAA.

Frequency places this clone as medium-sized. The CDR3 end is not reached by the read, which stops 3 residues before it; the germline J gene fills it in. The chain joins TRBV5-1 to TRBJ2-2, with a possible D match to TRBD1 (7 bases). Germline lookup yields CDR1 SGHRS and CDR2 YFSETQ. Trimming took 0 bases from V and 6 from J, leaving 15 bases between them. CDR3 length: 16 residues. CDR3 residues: CASSLARQGGAGELFF. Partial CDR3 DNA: TGCGCCAGCAGCTTGGCCCGCCAGGGGGGAGCCGGGGAG.

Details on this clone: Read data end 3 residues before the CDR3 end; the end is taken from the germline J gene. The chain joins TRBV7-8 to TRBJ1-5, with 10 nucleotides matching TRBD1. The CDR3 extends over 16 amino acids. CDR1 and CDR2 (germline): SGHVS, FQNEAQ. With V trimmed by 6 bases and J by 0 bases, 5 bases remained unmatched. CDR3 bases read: TGTGCCAGCAGTTTTGGACAGGGGGATAGCAATCAGCCC. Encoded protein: CASSFGQGDSNQP. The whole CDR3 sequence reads CASSFGQGDSNQPQHF.